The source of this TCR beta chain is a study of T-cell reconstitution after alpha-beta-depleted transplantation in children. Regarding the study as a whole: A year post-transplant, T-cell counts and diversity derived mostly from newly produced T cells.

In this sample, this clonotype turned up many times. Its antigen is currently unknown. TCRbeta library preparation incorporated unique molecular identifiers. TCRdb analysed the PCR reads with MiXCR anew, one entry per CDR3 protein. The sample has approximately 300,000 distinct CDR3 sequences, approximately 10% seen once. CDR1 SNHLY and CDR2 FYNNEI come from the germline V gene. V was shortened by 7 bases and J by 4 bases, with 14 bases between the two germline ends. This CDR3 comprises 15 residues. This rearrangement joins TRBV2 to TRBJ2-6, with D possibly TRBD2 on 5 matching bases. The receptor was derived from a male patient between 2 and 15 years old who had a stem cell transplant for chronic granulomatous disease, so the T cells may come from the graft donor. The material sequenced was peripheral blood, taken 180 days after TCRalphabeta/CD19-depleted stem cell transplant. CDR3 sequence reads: CASNGRRAGANVLTF. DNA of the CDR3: TGTGCCAGCAACGGCCGGCGGGCAGGGGCCAACGTCCTGACTTTC. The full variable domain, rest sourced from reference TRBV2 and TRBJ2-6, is EPEVTQTPSHQVTQMGQEVILRCVPISNHLYFYWYRQILGQKVEFLVSFYNNEISEKSEIFDDQFSVERPDGSNFTLKIRSTKLEDSAMYFCASNGRRAGANVLTFGAGSRLTVL.